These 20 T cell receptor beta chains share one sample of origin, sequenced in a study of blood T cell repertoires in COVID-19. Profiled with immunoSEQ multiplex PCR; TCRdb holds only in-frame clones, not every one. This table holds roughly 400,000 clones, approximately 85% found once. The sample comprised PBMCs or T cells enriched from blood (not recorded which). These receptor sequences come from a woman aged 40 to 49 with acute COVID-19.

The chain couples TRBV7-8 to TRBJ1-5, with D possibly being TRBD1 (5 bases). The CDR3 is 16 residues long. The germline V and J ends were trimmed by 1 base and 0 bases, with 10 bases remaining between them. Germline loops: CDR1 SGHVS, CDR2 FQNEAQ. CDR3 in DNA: TGTGCCAGCAGCTTAGAGACAGCATATAGCAATCAGCCCCAGCATTTT. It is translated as CASSLETAYSNQPQHF. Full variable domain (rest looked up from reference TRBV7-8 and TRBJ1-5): GAGVSQSPRYKVAKRGQDVALRCDPISGHVSLFWYQQALGQGPEFLTYFQNEAQLDKSGLPSDRFFAERPEGSVSTLKIQRTQQEDSAVYLCASSLETAYSNQPQHFGDGTRLSIL.

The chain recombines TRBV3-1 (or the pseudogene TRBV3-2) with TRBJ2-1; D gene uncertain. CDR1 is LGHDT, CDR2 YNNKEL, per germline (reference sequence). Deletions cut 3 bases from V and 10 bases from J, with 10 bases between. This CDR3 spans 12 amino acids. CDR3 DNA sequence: TGTGCCAGCAGCCAGCCGCGAAGCGAGCAGTTCTTC. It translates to CASSQPRSEQFF.

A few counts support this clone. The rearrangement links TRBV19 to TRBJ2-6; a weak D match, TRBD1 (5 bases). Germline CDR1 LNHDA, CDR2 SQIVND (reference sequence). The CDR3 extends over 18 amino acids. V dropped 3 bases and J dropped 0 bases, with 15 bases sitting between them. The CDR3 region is CASSILGHLSSGANVLTF. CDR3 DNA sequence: TGTGCCAGTAGTATCCTGGGGCACCTTTCCTCTGGGGCCAACGTCCTGACTTTC.

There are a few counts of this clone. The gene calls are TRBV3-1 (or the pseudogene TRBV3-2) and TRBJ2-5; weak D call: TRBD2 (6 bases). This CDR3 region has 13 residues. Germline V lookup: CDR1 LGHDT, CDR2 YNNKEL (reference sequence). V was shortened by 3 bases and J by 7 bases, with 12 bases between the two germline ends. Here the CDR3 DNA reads TGTGCCAGCAGCCAGGGACTGCTCGGGACCCAGTACTTC. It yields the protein CASSQGLLGTQYF.

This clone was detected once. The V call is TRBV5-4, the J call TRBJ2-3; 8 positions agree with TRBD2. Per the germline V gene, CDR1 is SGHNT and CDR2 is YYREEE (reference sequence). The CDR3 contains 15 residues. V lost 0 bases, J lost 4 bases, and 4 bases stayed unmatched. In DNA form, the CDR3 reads TGTGCCAGCAGCTTGGATCTGCGGGGGGCAGATACGCAGTATTTT. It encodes CASSLDLRGADTQYF.

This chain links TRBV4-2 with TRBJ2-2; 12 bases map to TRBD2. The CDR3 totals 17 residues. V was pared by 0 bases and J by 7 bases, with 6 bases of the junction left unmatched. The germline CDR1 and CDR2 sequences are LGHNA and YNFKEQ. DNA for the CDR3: TGTGCCAGCAGCCAAGAACCTAGCGGGGGGGCCAACGGGGAGCTGTTTTTT. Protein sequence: CASSQEPSGGANGELFF.

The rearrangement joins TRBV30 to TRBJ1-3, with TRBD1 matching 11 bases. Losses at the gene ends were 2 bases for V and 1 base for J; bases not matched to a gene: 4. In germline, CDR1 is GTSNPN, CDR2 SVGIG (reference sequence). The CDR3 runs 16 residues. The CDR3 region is CAWSYGQGASGNTIYF. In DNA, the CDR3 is TGTGCCTGGAGTTATGGACAGGGGGCATCTGGAAACACCATATATTTT.

This CDR3 is CSVPRKLGQGYTF. CDR3 coding DNA: TGCAGCGTTCCCCGTAAACTGGGGCAGGGCTACACCTTC. This chain links TRBV29-1 with TRBJ1-2; weak D call: TRBD1 (5 bases). V was shortened by 5 bases and J by 8 bases, with 18 bases between the two germline ends. This CDR3 region has 13 residues. Germline CDR1 reads SQVTM; CDR2 reads ANQGSEA. Together with reference TRBV29-1 and TRBJ1-2, the CDR3 gives the full variable domain: SAVISQKPSRDICQRGTSLTIQCQVDSQVTMMFWYRQQPGQSLTLIATANQGSEATYESGFVIDKFPISRPNLTFSTLTVSNMSPEDSSIYLCSVPRKLGQGYTFGSGTRLTVV.

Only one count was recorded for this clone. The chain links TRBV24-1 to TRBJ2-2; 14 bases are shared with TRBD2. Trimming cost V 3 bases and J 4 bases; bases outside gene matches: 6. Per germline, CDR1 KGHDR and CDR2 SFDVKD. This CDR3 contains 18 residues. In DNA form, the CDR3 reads TGTGCCACCAGTGATCGGACTAGCGGGGGGTCCAGCACCGGGGAGCTGTTTTTT. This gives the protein CATSDRTSGGSSTGELFF.

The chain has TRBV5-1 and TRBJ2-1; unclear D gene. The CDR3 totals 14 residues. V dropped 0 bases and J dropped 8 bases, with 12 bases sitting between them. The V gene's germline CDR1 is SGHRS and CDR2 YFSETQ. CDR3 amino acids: CASSLGVLPHEQFF. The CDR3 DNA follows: TGCGCCAGCAGCTTGGGTGTCCTTCCCCATGAGCAGTTCTTC.

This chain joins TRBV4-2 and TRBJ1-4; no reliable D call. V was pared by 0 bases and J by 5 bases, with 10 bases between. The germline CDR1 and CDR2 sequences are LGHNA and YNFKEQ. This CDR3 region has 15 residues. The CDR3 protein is CASSQDSLVNEKLFF. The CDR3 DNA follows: TGTGCCAGCAGCCAAGACAGTCTTGTGAATGAAAAACTGTTTTTT.

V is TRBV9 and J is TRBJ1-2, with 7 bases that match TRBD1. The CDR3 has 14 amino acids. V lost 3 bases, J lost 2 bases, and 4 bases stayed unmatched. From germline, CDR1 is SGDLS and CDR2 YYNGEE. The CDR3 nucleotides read TGTGCCAGCAGCGCTGCGGGACAGAACTATGGCTACACCTTC. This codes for CASSAAGQNYGYTF.

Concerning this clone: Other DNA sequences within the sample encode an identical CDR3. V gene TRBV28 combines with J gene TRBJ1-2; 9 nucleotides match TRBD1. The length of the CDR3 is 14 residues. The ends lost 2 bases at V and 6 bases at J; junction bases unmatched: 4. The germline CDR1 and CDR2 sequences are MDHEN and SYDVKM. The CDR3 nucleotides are TGTGCCAGCAGTTTACCCGGACAGGGGAATGGCTACACCTTC. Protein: CASSLPGQGNGYTF.

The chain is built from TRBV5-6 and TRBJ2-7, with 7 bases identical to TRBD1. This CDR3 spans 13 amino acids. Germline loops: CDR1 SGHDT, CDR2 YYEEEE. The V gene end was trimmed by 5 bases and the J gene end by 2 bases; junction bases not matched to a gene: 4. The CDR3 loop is CASRRQGAYEQYF. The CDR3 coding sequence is TGTGCCAGCAGAAGGCAGGGGGCCTACGAGCAGTACTTC.

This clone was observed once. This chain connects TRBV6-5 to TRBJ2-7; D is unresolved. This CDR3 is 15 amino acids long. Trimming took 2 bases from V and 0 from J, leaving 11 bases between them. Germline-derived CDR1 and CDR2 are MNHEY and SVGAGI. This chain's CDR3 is CASSYMAASSYEQYF. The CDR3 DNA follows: TGTGCCAGCAGTTACATGGCGGCTAGCTCCTACGAGCAGTACTTC.

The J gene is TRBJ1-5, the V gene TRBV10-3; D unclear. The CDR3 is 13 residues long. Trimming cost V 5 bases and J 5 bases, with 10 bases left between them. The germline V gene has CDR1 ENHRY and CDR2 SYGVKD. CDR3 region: CAISLEGDQPQHF. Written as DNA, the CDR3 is TGTGCCATCAGTCTGGAGGGCGATCAGCCCCAGCATTTT.

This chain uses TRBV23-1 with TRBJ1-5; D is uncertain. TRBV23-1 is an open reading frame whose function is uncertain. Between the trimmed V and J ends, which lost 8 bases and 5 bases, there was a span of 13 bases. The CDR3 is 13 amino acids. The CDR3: CASGGLTHQPQHF. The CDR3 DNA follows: TGCGCCAGCGGCGGACTGACACATCAGCCCCAGCATTTT.

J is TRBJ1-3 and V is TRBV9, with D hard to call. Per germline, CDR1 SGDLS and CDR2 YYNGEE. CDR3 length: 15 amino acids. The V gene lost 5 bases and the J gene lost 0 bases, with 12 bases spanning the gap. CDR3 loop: CASSKEGFSGNTIYF. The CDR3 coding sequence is TGTGCCAGCAGTAAAGAGGGATTCTCTGGAAACACCATATATTTT.

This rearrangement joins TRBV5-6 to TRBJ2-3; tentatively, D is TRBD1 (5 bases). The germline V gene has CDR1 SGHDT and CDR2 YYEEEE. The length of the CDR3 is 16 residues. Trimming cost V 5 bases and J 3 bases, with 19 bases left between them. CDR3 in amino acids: CASRLRSRALTDTQYF. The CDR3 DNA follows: TGTGCCAGCAGGTTGCGTAGCAGGGCCCTAACAGATACGCAGTATTTT.

This chain's CDR3 is CASSPDGQVNQPQHF. The CDR3 nucleotides read TGCGCCAGCAGCCCGGATGGACAGGTCAATCAGCCCCAGCATTTT. The chain has TRBV5-1 and TRBJ1-5; 7 positions agree with TRBD1. V shed 4 bases, J shed 3 bases, and the junction held 7 bases outside the gene matches. The germline gives CDR1 SGHRS, CDR2 YFSETQ. The CDR3 contains 15 residues.